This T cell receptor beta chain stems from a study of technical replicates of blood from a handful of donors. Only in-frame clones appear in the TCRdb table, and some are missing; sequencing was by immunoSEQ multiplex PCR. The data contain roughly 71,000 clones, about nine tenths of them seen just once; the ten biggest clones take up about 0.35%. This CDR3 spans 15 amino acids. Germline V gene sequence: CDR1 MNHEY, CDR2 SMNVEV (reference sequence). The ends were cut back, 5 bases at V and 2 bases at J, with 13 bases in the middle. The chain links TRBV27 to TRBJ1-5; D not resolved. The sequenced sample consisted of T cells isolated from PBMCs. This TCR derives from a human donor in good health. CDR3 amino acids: CASSGVLEGNQPQHF. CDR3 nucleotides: TGTGCCAGCAGTGGGGTGCTGGAGGGCAATCAGCCCCAGCATTTT.